These T cell receptor beta chains were read from a single sample in a study of shared clonotypes between healthy human individuals. This table comes from immunoSEQ multiplex PCR, and its TCRdb copy is limited to in-frame clones, with some not included. The profile shows millions of clones, 90% to 95% of them singletons. The sequenced sample was naive CD4+ T cells sorted from blood. Every receptor here comes from a man aged 18 to 30 in good health. CDR3s include the opening cysteine and the closing phenylalanine or tryptophan. D genes are given only for firm matches. Only some rows state a clone size, as once, few, many or a class for expanded clones.

NA	TRBV6-6	NA	TRBJ1-1	TGTGCCAGCAGTTATAGGGGGGGGAACACTGAAGCTTTCTTT	CASSYRGGNTEAFF
NA	TRBV6-1	TRBD2	TRBJ2-7	TGTGCCAGCAGTGAACTAGCGGGGGGGCTAAAAGAGCAGTACTTC	CASSELAGGLKEQYF
NA	TRBV18	TRBD2	TRBJ2-1	TGTGCCAGCTCACCACTCGGAGCGGGGGCGTACAATGAGCAGTTCTTC	CASSPLGAGAYNEQFF
NA	TRBV29-1	TRBD2	TRBJ2-1	TGCAGCGTTTCCCGCTATAGCGGGAGTAGTGAGCAGTTCTTC	CSVSRYSGSSEQFF
NA	TRBV7-6	TRBD1	TRBJ1-2	TGTGCCAGCAGCCCCGGACAGGGCCTAAACTATGGCTACACCTTC	CASSPGQGLNYGYTF
NA	TRBV2	TRBD1	TRBJ1-1	TGTGCCAGCAAATGGGGACAGGGCTGGACTGAAGCTTTCTTT	CASKWGQGWTEAFF
NA	TRBV5-4	NA	TRBJ1-2	TGTGCCAGCAGCACGCGAGGCAGGGCAAATGGCTACACCTTC	CASSTRGRANGYTF
once	TRBV5-1	TRBD2	TRBJ2-5	TGCGCCAGCAGCTTGGTCGTTGGCGGGGGAGGAGAGACCCAGTACTTC	CASSLVVGGGGETQYF
NA	TRBV11-2	TRBD2	TRBJ2-2	TGTGCCAGCAGCCCAACTAGCGGGGTCACCGGGGAGCTGTTTTTT	CASSPTSGVTGELFF
NA	TRBV5-1	TRBD2	TRBJ2-7	TGCGCCAGCAGCTTCCTAGCGGAGGACTCCTACGAGCAGTACTTC	CASSFLAEDSYEQYF
NA	TRBV18	NA	TRBJ1-5	TGTGCCAGCTCAAGCGCGTCGGAGCGGCCCCAGCATTTT	CASSSASERPQHF
NA	TRBV5-6	TRBD2	TRBJ2-5	TGTGCCAGCAGAGGACTAGCGGGAGAGACCCAGTACTTC	CASRGLAGETQYF
NA	TRBV10-3	TRBD2	TRBJ2-5	TGTGCCATCAGTGATACTTCTAGCGGGCTCCAAGAGACCCAGTACTTC	CAISDTSSGLQETQYF
NA	TRBV4-1	NA	TRBJ1-3	TGCGCCAGCAGCCCCCGGACAGTCACCTCTGGAAACACCATATATTTT	CASSPRTVTSGNTIYF
NA	TRBV27	NA	TRBJ1-2	TGTGCCAGCAGGCGAGATATCACTACCCAAAACTATGGCTACACCTTC	CASRRDITTQNYGYTF
NA	TRBV5-6	NA	TRBJ2-7	TGTGCCAGCAGCTTTCAGGGCTCCTACGAGCAGTACTTC	CASSFQGSYEQYF
NA	TRBV10-2	TRBD1	TRBJ2-3	TGCGCCAGTACCGGGACAGCTGACCCAGATACGCAGTATTTT	CASTGTADPDTQYF
NA	TRBV5-6	NA	TRBJ2-2	TGTGCCAGCAGCTTGGGCGGGGCGAACACCGGGGAGCTGTTTTTT	CASSLGGANTGELFF
NA	TRBV6-5	NA	TRBJ1-6	TGTGCCAGCAGTTACGTCGGTAATTCACCCCTCCACTTT	CASSYVGNSPLHF
NA	TRBV7-2	NA	TRBJ2-1	TGTGCCAGCAGCCCCTTCAACCCGAGTGAGCAGTTCTTC	CASSPFNPSEQFF
NA	TRBV5-6	TRBD2	TRBJ2-7	TGTGCCAGCAGCTTGGCCGGGGGGGCGAGCGGCGAGCAGTACTTC	CASSLAGGASGEQYF
NA	TRBV5-1	NA	TRBJ2-2	TGCGCCAGCAGCCCGGACAGAACCGGCGGGGAGCTGTTTTTT	CASSPDRTGGELFF
NA	TRBV2	NA	TRBJ1-2	TGTGCCAGCAGTCCAGGGACTAACTATGGCTACACCTTC	CASSPGTNYGYTF
NA	TRBV9	TRBD2	TRBJ2-3	TGTGCCAGCAGCCCCCGGGGACTAGCGGGGGGGGCAGATACGCAGTATTTT	CASSPRGLAGGADTQYF
few	TRBV2	NA	TRBJ1-6	TGTGCCAGCAGAAGCACAGGGTCCTCACCCCTCCACTTT	CASRSTGSSPLHF
NA	TRBV6-1	TRBD2	TRBJ2-6	TGTGCCAGCAGTGGAGGCGGGGGGCCCTACGGATCTGGGGCCAACGTCCTGACTTTC	CASSGGGGPYGSGANVLTF
NA	TRBV6-1	NA	TRBJ1-3	TGTGCCAGCAGTATAGGGCGGTCAGGCGGAAACACCATATATTTT	CASSIGRSGGNTIYF
NA	TRBV27	TRBD2	TRBJ2-2	TGTGCCAGCAGTTTCATTAGCGGGCAAGGCACCGGGGAGCTGTTTTTT	CASSFISGQGTGELFF